This TCR beta chain derives from a study of shared clonotypes between healthy human individuals. Here immunoSEQ multiplex PCR was the method, and the copy in TCRdb shows in-frame clones only, minus some. This table has about 1.5 million clones, approximately 98% appearing once. The length of the CDR3 is 16 residues. From germline, CDR1 is SGHNT and CDR2 YYREEE (reference sequence). The junction had 9 bases not matched to a gene; V was cut back by 3 bases and J by 2 bases. Study-wide results and limits: Inspection by rarefaction showed sorted-subset sequencing to be incomplete despite large depth.

This clone was counted once. What it binds is unknown. The receptor comes from a young man in good health. This sequence joins TRBV5-4 and TRBJ2-3; TRBD1 matches 7 bases. Material: naive CD4+ T cells sorted from blood. The subset is: CD45RA+ positively selected. The CDR3 loop reads CASSSVKGQYTDTQYF. The DNA of the CDR3 is TGTGCCAGCAGCTCGGTAAAGGGACAGTACACAGATACGCAGTATTTT.